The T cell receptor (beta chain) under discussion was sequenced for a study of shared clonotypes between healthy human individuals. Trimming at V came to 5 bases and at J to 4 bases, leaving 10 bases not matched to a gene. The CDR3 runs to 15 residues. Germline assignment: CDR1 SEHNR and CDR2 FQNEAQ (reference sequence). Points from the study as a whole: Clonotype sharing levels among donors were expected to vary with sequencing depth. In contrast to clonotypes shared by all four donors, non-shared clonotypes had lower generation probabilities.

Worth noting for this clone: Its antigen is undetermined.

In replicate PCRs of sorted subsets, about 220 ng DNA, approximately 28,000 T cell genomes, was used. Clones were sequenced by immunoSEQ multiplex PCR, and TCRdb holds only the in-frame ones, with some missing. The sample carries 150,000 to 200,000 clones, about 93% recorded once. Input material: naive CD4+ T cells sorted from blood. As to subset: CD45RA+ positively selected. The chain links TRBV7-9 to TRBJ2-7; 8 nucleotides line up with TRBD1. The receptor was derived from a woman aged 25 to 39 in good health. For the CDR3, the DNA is TGTGCCAGCAGCCGACAGGGGAATGGGGCTTACGAGCAGTACTTC. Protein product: CASSRQGNGAYEQYF. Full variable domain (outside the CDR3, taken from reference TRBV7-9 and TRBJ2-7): DTGVSQNPRHKITKRGQNVTFRCDPISEHNRLYWYRQTLGQGPEFLTYFQNEAQLEKSRLLSDRFSAERPKGSFSTLEIQRTEQGDSAMYLCASSRQGNGAYEQYFGPGTRLTVT.